The rows below give T cell receptor beta chains drawn from one sample of a study of blood T cell repertoires in COVID-19. Clones were sequenced by immunoSEQ multiplex PCR, and TCRdb holds only the in-frame ones, with some missing. Here the sample spans over 200,000 clones, about 85% being singletons. Material: PBMCs or T cells enriched from blood (not recorded which). The receptors were sampled from a man aged 30-40 years who had recovered from COVID-19. Each CDR3 is given with its conserved first and last residue. Fields, in order: D gene, J gene, V gene, clone size, CDR3 protein, CDR3 DNA. D genes are given only for firm matches. Rows give clone size only sometimes, using once, few, many, or a class for an expanded clone.

.,TRBJ1-1,TRBV10-3,.,CAISDPPTGSNTEAFF,TGTGCCATCAGTGATCCCCCCACAGGATCGAACACTGAAGCTTTCTTT
.,TRBJ2-1,TRBV18,.,CASSPRTYNEQFF,TGTGCCAGCTCACCACGGACTTACAATGAGCAGTTCTTC
.,TRBJ1-2,TRBV7-9,.,CASSYTGLYYGYTF,TGTGCCAGCAGCTATACAGGGTTGTACTATGGCTACACCTTC
.,TRBJ2-3,TRBV9,once,CASSVEGHSTDTQYF,TGTGCCAGCAGCGTAGAGGGGCACAGCACAGATACGCAGTATTTT
.,TRBJ1-6,TRBV24-1,.,CATSDRTAKGASPLHF,TGTGCCACCAGTGACCGAACCGCAAAGGGAGCTTCACCCCTCCACTTT
TRBD1,TRBJ2-1,TRBV5-1,.,CASSLIPEHRGKGYEQFF,TGCGCCAGCAGCTTGATCCCCGAACACAGGGGGAAAGGCTATGAGCAGTTCTTC
TRBD1,TRBJ1-4,TRBV2,.,CASRRDRLATNEKLFF,TGTGCCAGCAGGAGGGACAGGCTTGCAACTAATGAAAAACTGTTTTTT
TRBD2,TRBJ2-4,TRBV4-1,.,CASSRTSEENIQYF,TGCGCCAGCAGCCGGACTAGCGAAGAAAACATTCAGTACTTC
TRBD1,TRBJ2-3,TRBV3-1/TRBV3-2,.,CASSQRDRYGMKYF,TGTGCCAGCAGCCAAAGGGACAGGTATGGGATGAAGTATTTT
.,TRBJ1-3,TRBV4-1,.,CASSQDSLGTASGPGGVNTIYF,TGCGCCAGCAGCCAAGATTCCCTCGGAACTGCAAGCGGACCTGGAGGAGTAAACACCATATATTTT
TRBD2,TRBJ2-5,TRBV5-1,once,CASSLEGRGETQYF,TGCGCCAGCAGCTTGGAAGGGAGGGGAGAGACCCAGTACTTC
TRBD2,TRBJ2-2,TRBV5-1,once,CASSFSLAGTGELFF,TGCGCCAGCAGCTTTAGTCTAGCGGGAACCGGGGAGCTGTTTTTT
.,TRBJ1-1,TRBV7-9,.,CASSGTEGRFTEAFF,TGTGCCAGCAGCGGTACCGAAGGGAGGTTCACTGAAGCTTTCTTT
.,TRBJ1-6,TRBV5-1,.,CASSLVGPSPLHF,TGCGCCAGCAGCTTGGTGGGGCCCTCACCCCTCCACTTT
TRBD2,TRBJ2-1,TRBV3-1/TRBV3-2,.,CASSQDSGRANEQFF,TGTGCCAGCAGCCAAGATAGTGGGAGGGCAAATGAGCAGTTCTTC
TRBD1,TRBJ2-7,TRBV7-6,few,CASSLAQGANEQYF,TGTGCCAGCAGCTTAGCACAGGGGGCAAACGAGCAGTACTTC
.,TRBJ1-5,TRBV3-1/TRBV3-2,.,CASSQWSGDQPQHF,TGTGCCAGCAGCCAATGGTCAGGGGACCAGCCCCAGCATTTT
.,TRBJ1-1,TRBV20-1,.,CSASRAAGTEAFF,TGCAGTGCTAGTCGGGCCGCGGGCACTGAAGCTTTCTTT
TRBD2,TRBJ2-7,TRBV18,.,CASSLTSGAAYEQYF,TGTGCCAGCTCTTTGACTAGCGGGGCCGCCTACGAGCAGTACTTC
TRBD1,TRBJ1-2,TRBV18,.,CASSQGANYGYTF,TGTGCCAGCTCACAGGGGGCGAACTATGGCTACACCTTC
TRBD1,TRBJ1-2,TRBV28,.,CASRTGPNYGYTF,TGTGCCAGCAGGACAGGGCCTAACTATGGCTACACCTTC
.,TRBJ1-2,TRBV3-1/TRBV3-2,.,CASSQDLSAGYGYTF,TGTGCCAGCAGCCAAGATCTGTCGGCGGGCTATGGCTACACCTTC
.,TRBJ1-5,TRBV19,.,CASRHVVQGNQPQHF,TGTGCCAGTAGGCACGTGGTCCAGGGAAATCAGCCCCAGCATTTT
.,TRBJ1-1,TRBV12-3/TRBV12-4,.,CASSLQGGTEAFF,TGTGCCAGCAGTTTACAGGGCGGCACTGAAGCTTTCTTT
TRBD2,TRBJ2-7,TRBV7-2,.,CASSQRGGRSSYEQYF,TGTGCCAGCAGCCAGAGGGGCGGGAGAAGCTCCTACGAGCAGTACTTC
TRBD2,TRBJ2-3,TRBV7-2,.,CASSSGLAGGVDTQYF,TGTGCCAGCAGCTCCGGACTAGCGGGGGGGGTGGATACGCAGTATTTT
TRBD1,TRBJ1-6,TRBV18,.,CASSPSPGDRVSPLHF,TGTGCCAGCTCACCAAGTCCGGGGGACAGGGTTTCACCCCTCCACTTT
.,TRBJ1-5,TRBV10-3,once,CAISESGQLNQPQHF,TGTGCCATCAGTGAGTCTGGACAGTTGAATCAGCCCCAGCATTTT
.,TRBJ2-7,TRBV27,.,CASTRVGGSSYEQYF,TGTGCCAGTACCCGAGTCGGCGGATCAAGCTACGAGCAGTACTTC
TRBD1,TRBJ1-2,TRBV6-5,few,CASSLNDRVYGYTF,TGTGCCAGCAGCCTAAACGACAGGGTGTATGGCTACACCTTC
.,TRBJ1-4,TRBV5-1,.,CASSLVAGTTNEKLFF,TGCGCCAGCAGCTTGGTGGCAGGGACAACTAATGAAAAACTGTTTTTT
TRBD2,TRBJ2-4,TRBV19,.,CASSITLAGGPRGAKNIQYF,TGTGCCAGTAGTATCACCTTAGCGGGGGGGCCGAGGGGAGCCAAAAACATTCAGTACTTC
.,TRBJ1-5,TRBV5-1,.,CASSLAGNQPQHF,TGCGCCAGCAGCTTGGCCGGCAATCAGCCCCAGCATTTT